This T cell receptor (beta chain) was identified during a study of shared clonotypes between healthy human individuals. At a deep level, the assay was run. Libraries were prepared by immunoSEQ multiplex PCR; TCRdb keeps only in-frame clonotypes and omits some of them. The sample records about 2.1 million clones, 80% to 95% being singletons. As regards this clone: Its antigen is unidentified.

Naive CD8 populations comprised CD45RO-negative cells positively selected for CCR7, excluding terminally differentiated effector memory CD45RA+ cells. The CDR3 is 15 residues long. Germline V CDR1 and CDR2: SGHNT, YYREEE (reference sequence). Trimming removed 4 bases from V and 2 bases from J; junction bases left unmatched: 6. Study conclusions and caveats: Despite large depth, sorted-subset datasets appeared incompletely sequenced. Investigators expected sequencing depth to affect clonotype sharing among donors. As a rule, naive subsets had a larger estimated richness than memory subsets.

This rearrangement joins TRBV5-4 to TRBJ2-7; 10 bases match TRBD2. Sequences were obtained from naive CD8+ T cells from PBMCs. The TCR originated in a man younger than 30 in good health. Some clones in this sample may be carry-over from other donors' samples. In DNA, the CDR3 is TGTGCCAGCAGCCTAGCGGGAGCCCTCCCCTACGAGCAGTACTTC. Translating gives CASSLAGALPYEQYF.